The T cell receptor beta chain under discussion was sequenced for a study of shared clonotypes between healthy human individuals. The CDR3 has 16 residues. V was trimmed by 2 bases and J by 1 base, leaving 16 bases between them. Germline V lookup: CDR1 GTSNPN, CDR2 SVGIG (reference sequence). The test was conducted at deep level. Using around 200 ng DNA, about 29,000 T cell genomes, the sorted-subset replicate PCRs were run. Assay used: immunoSEQ multiplex PCR; TCRdb lists only in-frame clones, some missing. The sample comprises around 95,000 clones, less than 80% of which are singletons, and over 35% rests with the top ten. The study, taken as a whole, reports: Large depth notwithstanding, sorted-subset sequencing proved incomplete by rarefaction. Between several donors, naive CD4 clonotypes were shared at a level of approximately 5%.

In the case of this clone: What it recognizes is unknown.

This clonotype originated in a man aged 25-40 years in good health. Source material: memory CD8+ T cells sorted from blood. Subset indicated: CD45RO+ cells pooled with CCR7-negative TemRA cells. V gene TRBV30 combines with J gene TRBJ2-3; possibly TRBD1 or TRBD2 for D (7 bases each). The DNA of the CDR3 is TGTGCCTGGAGTCTCCCAGGGGGGGCCGGCACAGATACGCAGTATTTT. This sequence encodes CAWSLPGGAGTDTQYF.